The entry below describes one TCR beta chain. The sample originates from a study of shared clonotypes between healthy human individuals. V lost 6 bases and J lost 9; bases outside the gene matches: 6. The CDR3 is 12 residues long. Germline-derived CDR1 and CDR2 are SNHLY and FYNNEI. Clones were read by immunoSEQ multiplex PCR, and TCRdb kept only the in-frame ones, dropping some. This sample has about 1.1 million clones; roughly 80% occur once, and the top ten carry over 0.8%. The source material was memory CD4+ T cells from PBMCs. Subset reported: CD45RA-negative fraction. The receptor comes from a man younger than 35 in good health. Some clones in this sample may be carry-over from other donors' samples. The rearrangement links TRBV2 to TRBJ1-1; 8 positions match TRBD1. The DNA of the CDR3 is TGTGCCAGCAGGCCGACAGGGGCAAAAGCTTTCTTT. Translating it yields CASRPTGAKAFF.